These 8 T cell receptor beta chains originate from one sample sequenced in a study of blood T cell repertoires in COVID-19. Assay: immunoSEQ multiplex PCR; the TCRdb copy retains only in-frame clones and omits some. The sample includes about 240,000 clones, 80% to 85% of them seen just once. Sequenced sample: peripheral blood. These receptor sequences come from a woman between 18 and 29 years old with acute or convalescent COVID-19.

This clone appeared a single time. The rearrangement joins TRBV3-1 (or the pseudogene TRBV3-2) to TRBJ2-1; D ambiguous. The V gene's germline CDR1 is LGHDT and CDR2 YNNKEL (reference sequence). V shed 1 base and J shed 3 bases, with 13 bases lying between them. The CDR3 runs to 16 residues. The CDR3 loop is CASSQGELIVYNEQFF. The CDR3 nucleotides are TGTGCCAGCAGCCAAGGAGAACTCATAGTCTACAATGAGCAGTTCTTC.

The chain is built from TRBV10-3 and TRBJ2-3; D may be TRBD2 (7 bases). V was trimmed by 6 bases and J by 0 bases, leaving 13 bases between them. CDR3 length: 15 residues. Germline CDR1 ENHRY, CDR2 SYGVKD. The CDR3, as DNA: TGTGCCATCAGCATACAGGGACTAAGCACAGATACGCAGTATTTT. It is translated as CAISIQGLSTDTQYF.

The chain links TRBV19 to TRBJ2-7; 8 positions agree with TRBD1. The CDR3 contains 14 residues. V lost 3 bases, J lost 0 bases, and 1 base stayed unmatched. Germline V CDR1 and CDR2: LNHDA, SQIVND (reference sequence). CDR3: CASSITGGSYEQYF. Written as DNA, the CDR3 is TGTGCCAGTAGTATCACAGGGGGCTCCTACGAGCAGTACTTC.

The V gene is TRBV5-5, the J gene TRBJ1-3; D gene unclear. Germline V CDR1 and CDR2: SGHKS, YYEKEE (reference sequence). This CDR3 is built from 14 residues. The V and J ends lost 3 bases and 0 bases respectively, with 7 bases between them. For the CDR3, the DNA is TGTGCCAGCAGCTCTTCTTCCTCTGGAAACACCATATATTTT. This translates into CASSSSSSGNTIYF.

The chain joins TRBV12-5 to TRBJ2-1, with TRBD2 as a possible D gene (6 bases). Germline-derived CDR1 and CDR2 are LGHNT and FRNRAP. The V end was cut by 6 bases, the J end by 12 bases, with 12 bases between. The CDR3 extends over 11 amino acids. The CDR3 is CASGLVGGQFF. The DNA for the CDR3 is TGTGCTAGTGGCCTAGTCGGGGGGCAGTTCTTC. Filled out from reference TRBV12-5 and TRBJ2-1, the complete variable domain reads DARVTQTPRHKVTEMGQEVTMRCQPILGHNTVFWYRQTMMQGLELLAYFRNRAPLDDSGMPKDRFSAEMPDATLATLKIQPSEPRDSAVYFCASGLVGGQFFGPGTRLTVL.

The CDR3 bases are TGTGCCAGCAGCTCCCGGACAGGGGCTCGCATCGGCACTGAAGCTTTCTTT. Encoded protein: CASSSRTGARIGTEAFF. The chain has TRBV7-8 and TRBJ1-1; 9 bases map to TRBD1. The CDR3 is 17 amino acids. The ends lost 4 bases at V and 4 bases at J; junction bases unmatched: 13. Germline V gene lookup returns CDR1 SGHVS and CDR2 FQNEAQ. The complete variable domain, with remaining parts taken from reference TRBV7-8 and TRBJ1-1, reads GAGVSQSPRYKVAKRGQDVALRCDPISGHVSLFWYQQALGQGPEFLTYFQNEAQLDKSGLPSDRFFAERPEGSVSTLKIQRTQQEDSAVYLCASSSRTGARIGTEAFFGQGTRLTVV.

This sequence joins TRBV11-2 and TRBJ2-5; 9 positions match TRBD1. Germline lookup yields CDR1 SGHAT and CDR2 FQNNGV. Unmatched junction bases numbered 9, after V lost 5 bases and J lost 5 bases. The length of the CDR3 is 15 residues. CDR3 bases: TGTGCCAGCAGCCCCGGACAGGGGATGGGGGAGACCCAGTACTTC. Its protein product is CASSPGQGMGETQYF.

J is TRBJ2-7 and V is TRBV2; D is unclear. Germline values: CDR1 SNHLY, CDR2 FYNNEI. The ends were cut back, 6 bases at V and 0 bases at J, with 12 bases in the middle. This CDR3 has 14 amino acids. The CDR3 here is CASRTQENSYEQYF. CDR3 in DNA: TGTGCCAGCAGGACCCAGGAAAACTCCTACGAGCAGTACTTC.